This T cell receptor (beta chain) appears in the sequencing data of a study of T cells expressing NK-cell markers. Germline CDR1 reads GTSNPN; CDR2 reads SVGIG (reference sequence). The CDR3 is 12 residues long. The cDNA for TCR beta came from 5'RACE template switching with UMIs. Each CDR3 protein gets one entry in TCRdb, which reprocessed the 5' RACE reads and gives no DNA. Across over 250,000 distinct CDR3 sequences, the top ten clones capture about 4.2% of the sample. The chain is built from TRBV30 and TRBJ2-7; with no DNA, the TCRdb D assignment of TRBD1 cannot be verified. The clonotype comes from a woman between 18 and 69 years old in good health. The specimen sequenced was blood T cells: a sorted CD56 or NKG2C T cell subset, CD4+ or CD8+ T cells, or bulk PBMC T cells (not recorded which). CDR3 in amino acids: CAWSGERYEQYF.